The clone carrying this T cell receptor beta chain was observed a handful of times. What it binds is not known. This sample was taken from a study of T cell repertoires in cytomegalovirus infection. Study findings and constraints: The cumulative frequency of public TCR beta families identified carriers of CMV plus the relevant HLA.

TCRdb ran MiXCR on the reads and lists one entry per CDR3 protein. The table shows approximately 990,000 distinct CDR3 sequences, with roughly 31% occurring only once. CDR1 and CDR2 (germline): SGHVS, FNYEAQ. The CDR3 sequence is 16 residues long. V lost 1 base, J lost 0 bases, and 12 bases lay in between. The clonotype comes from a human donor in good health (CMV status not recorded). Some clones in this sample may be carry-over from other donors' samples. The specimen comprised cultured CD8+ T cells from PBMCs, sampled from culture after CMV antigen stimulation. The J gene is TRBJ2-5, the V gene TRBV7-6; either TRBD1 or TRBD2 may supply D (6 bases each). The CDR3 loop reads CASSLVWGAYQETQYF. For the CDR3, the DNA is TGTGCCAGCAGCTTAGTCTGGGGGGCGTACCAAGAGACCCAGTACTTC.